The present entry profiles one T cell receptor (beta chain) with its context. The data belong to a study of PD-1 blockade in classical Hodgkin lymphoma. Indicated time point: cycle 4 day 1 (C4D1), after five to seven weeks of nivolumab. All the patients suffered relapse after autologous stem cell transplantation, and brentuximab vedotin exposure differed. Thawed PBMCs underwent magnetic negative selection to obtain purified CD8+ T cells. Libraries were prepared by immunoSEQ multiplex PCR; TCRdb keeps only in-frame clonotypes and omits some of them. The repertoire holds about 20,000 clones, with roughly nine tenths as singletons. In germline, CDR1 is LNHDA, CDR2 SQIVND (reference sequence). The CDR3 covers 14 residues. With 3 bases removed from V and 4 bases from J, the gap between germline ends came to 12 bases.

The chain combines TRBV19 with TRBJ1-1, with D perhaps TRBD1 (6 bases). Sequencing used CD8+ T cells from blood, obtained before the fourth cycle of nivolumab. The sequence was collected from a human donor with classical Hodgkin lymphoma. The CDR3 here is CASSIAGGATEAFF. The CDR3 DNA is TGTGCCAGTAGTATCGCCGGGGGGGCCACTGAAGCTTTCTTT.